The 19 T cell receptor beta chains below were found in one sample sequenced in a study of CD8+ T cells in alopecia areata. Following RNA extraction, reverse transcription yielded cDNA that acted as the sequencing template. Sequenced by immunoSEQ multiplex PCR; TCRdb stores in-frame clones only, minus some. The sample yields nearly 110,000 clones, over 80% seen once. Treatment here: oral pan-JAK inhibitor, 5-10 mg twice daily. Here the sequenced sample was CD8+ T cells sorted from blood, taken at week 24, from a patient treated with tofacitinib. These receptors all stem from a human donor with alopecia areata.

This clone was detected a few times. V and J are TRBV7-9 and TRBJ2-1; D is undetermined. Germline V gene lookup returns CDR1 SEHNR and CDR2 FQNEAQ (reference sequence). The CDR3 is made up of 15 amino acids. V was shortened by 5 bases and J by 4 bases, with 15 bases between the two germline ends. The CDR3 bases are TGTGCCAGCAGCGGAGAGGTCCGGGTTTACAATGAGCAGTTCTTC. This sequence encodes CASSGEVRVYNEQFF.

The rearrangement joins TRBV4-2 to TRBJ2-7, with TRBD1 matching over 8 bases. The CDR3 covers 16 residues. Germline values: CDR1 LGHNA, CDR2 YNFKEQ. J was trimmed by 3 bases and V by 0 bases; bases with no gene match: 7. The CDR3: CASSQEATGTGYEQYF. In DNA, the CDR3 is TGTGCCAGCAGCCAAGAGGCTACCGGGACAGGCTACGAGCAGTACTTC.

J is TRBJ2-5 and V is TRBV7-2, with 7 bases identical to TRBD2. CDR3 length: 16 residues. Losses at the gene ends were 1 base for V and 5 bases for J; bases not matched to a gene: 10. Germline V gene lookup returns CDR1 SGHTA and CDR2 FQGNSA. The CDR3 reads CASSLGLAGLRETQYF. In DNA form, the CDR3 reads TGTGCCAGCAGCTTAGGGTTAGCGGGCCTCCGGGAGACCCAGTACTTC.

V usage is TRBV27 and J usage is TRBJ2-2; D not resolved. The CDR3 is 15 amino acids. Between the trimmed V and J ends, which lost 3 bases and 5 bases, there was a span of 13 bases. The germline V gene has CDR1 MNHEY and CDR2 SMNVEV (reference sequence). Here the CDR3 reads CASSFTYSLTGELFF. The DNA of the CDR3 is TGTGCCAGCAGTTTTACATATAGCCTAACCGGGGAGCTGTTTTTT.

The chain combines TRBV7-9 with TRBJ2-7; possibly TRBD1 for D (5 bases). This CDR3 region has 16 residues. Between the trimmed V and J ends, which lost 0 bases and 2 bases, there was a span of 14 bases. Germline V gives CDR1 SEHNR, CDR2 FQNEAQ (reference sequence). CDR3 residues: CASSLAYGQNPYEQYF. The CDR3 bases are TGTGCCAGCAGCTTAGCTTACGGACAAAACCCCTACGAGCAGTACTTC.

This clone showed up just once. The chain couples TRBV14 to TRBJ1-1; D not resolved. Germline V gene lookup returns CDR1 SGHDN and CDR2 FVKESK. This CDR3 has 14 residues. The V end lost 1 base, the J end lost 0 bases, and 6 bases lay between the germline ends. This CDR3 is CASSQGWMNTEAFF. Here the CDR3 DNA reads TGTGCCAGCAGCCAAGGGTGGATGAACACTGAAGCTTTCTTT.

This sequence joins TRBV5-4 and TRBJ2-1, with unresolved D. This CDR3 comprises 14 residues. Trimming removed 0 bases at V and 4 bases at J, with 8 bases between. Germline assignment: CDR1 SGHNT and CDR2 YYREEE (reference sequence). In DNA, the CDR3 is TGTGCCAGCAGCTTGGATCTGACATACAATGAGCAGTTCTTC. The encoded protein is CASSLDLTYNEQFF.

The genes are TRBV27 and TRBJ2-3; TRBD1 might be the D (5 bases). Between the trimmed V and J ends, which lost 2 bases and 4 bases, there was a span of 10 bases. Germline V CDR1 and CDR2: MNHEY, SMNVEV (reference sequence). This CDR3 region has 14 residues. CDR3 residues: CASSLGAGSDTQYF. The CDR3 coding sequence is TGTGCCAGCAGTTTAGGGGCAGGTTCAGATACGCAGTATTTT.

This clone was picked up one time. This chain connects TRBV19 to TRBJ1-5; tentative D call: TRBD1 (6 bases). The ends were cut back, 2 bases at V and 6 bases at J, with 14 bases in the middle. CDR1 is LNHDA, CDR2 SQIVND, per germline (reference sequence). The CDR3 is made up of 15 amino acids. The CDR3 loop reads CASSILGAQSQPQHF. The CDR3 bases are TGTGCCAGTAGTATACTGGGGGCGCAGAGTCAGCCCCAGCATTTT.

CDR3 DNA sequence: TGTGCCAGCAGTTTCGGCGGATCCTACGAGCAGTACTTC. It codes for CASSFGGSYEQYF. V gene TRBV27 combines with J gene TRBJ2-7; D is undetermined. V shed 3 bases and J shed 1 base, with 7 bases lying between them. The CDR3 runs 13 residues. CDR1 and CDR2 (germline): MNHEY, SMNVEV (reference sequence).

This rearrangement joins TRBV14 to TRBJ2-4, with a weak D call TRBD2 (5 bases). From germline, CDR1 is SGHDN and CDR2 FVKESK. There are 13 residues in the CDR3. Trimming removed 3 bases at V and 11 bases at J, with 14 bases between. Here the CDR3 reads CASSHASRSLQYF. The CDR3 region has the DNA TGTGCCAGCAGCCATGCTAGCCGCAGCCTTCAGTACTTC.

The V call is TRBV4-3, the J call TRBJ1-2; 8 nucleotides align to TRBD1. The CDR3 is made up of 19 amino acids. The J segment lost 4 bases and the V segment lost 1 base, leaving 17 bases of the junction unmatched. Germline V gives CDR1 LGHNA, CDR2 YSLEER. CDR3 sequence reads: CASSQAPRGLEVPAYGYTF. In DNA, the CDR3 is TGCGCCAGCAGCCAAGCCCCCAGGGGGCTAGAGGTTCCTGCCTATGGCTACACCTTC.

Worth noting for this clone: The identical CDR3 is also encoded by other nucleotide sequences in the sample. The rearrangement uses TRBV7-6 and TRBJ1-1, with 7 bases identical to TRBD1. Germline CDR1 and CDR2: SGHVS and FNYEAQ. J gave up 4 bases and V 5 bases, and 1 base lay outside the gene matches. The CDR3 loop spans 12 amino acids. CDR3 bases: TGTGCCAGCAGCCCAGGGGGCACTGAAGCTTTCTTT. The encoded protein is CASSPGGTEAFF.

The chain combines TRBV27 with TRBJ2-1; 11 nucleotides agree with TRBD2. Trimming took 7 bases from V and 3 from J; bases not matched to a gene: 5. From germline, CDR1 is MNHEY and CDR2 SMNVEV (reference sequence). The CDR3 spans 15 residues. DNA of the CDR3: TGTGCCAGCACCCTAGCGGGGGGTGGCTACAATGAGCAGTTCTTC. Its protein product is CASTLAGGGYNEQFF.

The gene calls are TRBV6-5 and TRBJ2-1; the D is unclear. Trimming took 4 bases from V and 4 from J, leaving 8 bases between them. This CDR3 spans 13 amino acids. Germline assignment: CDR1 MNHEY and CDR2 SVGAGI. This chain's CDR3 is CASSLGTYNEQFF. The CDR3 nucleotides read TGTGCCAGCAGTTTGGGTACTTACAATGAGCAGTTCTTC.

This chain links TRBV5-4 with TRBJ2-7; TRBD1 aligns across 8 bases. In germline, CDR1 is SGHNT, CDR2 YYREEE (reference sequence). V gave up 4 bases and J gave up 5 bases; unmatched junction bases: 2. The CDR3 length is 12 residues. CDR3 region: CASSGQGNEQYF. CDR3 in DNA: TGTGCCAGCAGCGGACAGGGAAACGAGCAGTACTTC.

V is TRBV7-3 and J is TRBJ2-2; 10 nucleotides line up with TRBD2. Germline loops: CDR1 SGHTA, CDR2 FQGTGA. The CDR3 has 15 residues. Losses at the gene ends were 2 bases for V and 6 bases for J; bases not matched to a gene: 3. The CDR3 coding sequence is TGTGCCAGCAGCTTAGGGCTAGCGGGGGCCGGGGAGCTGTTTTTT. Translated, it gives CASSLGLAGAGELFF.

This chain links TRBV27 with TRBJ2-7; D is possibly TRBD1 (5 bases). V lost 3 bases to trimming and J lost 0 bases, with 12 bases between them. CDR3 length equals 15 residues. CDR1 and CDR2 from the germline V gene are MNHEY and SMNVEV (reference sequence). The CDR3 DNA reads TGTGCCAGCAGTTTCGGACCCCAGGGCTCCTACGAGCAGTACTTC. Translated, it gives CASSFGPQGSYEQYF.

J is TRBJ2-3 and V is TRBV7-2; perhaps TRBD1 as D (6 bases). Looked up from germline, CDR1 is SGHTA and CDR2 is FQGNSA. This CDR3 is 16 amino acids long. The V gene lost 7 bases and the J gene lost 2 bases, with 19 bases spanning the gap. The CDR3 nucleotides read TGTGCCAGCACCGAAAACAGGGTGAGGAACACAGATACGCAGTATTTT. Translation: CASTENRVRNTDTQYF.